Presented here are 19 T cell receptor beta chains from one specimen sequenced in a study of shared clonotypes between healthy human individuals. This table comes from immunoSEQ multiplex PCR, and its TCRdb copy is limited to in-frame clones, with some not included. Here the sample spans roughly 2.1 million clones, around 93% being singletons. CD45RO-negative cells were positively selected for CCR7, leaving out terminally differentiated effector memory CD45RA+ cells. The sequenced material came from naive CD8+ T cells from PBMCs. These receptors were obtained from a man aged 18 to 30 in good health. Some clones in this sample may be carry-over from other donors' samples.

The rearrangement joins TRBV11-2 to TRBJ1-3; D gene ambiguous. Trimming removed 1 base at V and 6 bases at J, with 10 bases between. Per the germline V gene, CDR1 is SGHAT and CDR2 is FQNNGV. The CDR3 totals 14 residues. In nucleotides, the CDR3 is TGTGCCAGCAGCTTAGTTGCGATTGAAAACACCATATATTTT. This codes for CASSLVAIENTIYF.

The rearrangement joins TRBV6-1 to TRBJ1-3; D is unclear. The CDR3 runs to 15 residues. Germline CDR1 MNHNS, CDR2 SASEGT. V lost 8 bases and J lost 0, with 14 bases in between. The DNA for the CDR3 is TGTGCCAGCTACTTTTCACTCTTCTCTGGAAACACCATATATTTT. It is translated as CASYFSLFSGNTIYF.

V usage is TRBV5-1 and J usage is TRBJ2-7, with D tentatively TRBD1 (5 bases). The length of the CDR3 is 15 residues. The germline CDR1 and CDR2 sequences are SGHRS and YFSETQ. Trimming cost V 0 bases and J 2 bases, with 12 bases left between them. The DNA for the CDR3 is TGCGCCAGCAGCTTGGGCCAGGGCATGACCTACGAGCAGTACTTC. It yields the protein CASSLGQGMTYEQYF.

The chain recombines TRBV4-1 with TRBJ1-2; D may be TRBD1 (5 bases). The V end lost 2 bases, the J end lost 0 bases, and 13 bases lay between the germline ends. Germline V lookup: CDR1 MGHRA, CDR2 YSYEKL. CDR3 length: 16 residues. Here the CDR3 DNA reads TGCGCCAGCAGCCAATTACAGGAGAACGCTAACTATGGCTACACCTTC. Its protein is CASSQLQENANYGYTF.

The chain links TRBV28 to TRBJ1-2; 11 bases agree with TRBD1. CDR3 length: 15 amino acids. Germline V gives CDR1 MDHEN, CDR2 SYDVKM. The junction had 14 bases not matched to a gene; V was cut back by 5 bases and J by 12 bases. The CDR3 reads CASSPDRGQTSPDTF. DNA for the CDR3: TGTGCCAGCAGTCCGGACAGGGGGCAGACGTCTCCTGACACCTTC.

The CDR3 bases are TGTGCCAGCAGCTTAACTGGCGGGATCACAGATACGCAGTATTTT. It translates to CASSLTGGITDTQYF. The chain uses TRBV7-2 and TRBJ2-3; TRBD2 might be the D (6 bases). V lost 2 bases, J lost 2 bases, and 11 bases lay in between. CDR1 and CDR2 (germline): SGHTA, FQGNSA. The CDR3 is 15 residues long.

This chain connects TRBV9 to TRBJ1-2; TRBD1 is a possible D gene (5 bases). The CDR3 loop spans 15 amino acids. Germline CDR1 and CDR2: SGDLS and YYNGEE. The V and J ends lost 0 bases and 4 bases respectively, with 13 bases between them. CDR3 sequence: CASSVGARVGYGYTF. CDR3 bases: TGTGCCAGCAGCGTAGGGGCCAGGGTGGGCTATGGCTACACCTTC.

The chain carries TRBV6-1 and TRBJ1-5; TRBD1 agrees at 7 bases. J lost 6 bases, V lost 2 bases, and 7 bases had no gene match. The CDR3 has 15 residues. CDR1 MNHNS and CDR2 SASEGT come from the germline V gene. CDR3 in amino acids: CASSETPDRAQPQHF. As DNA, the CDR3 is TGTGCCAGCAGTGAAACCCCCGACAGGGCTCAGCCCCAGCATTTT.

The J gene is TRBJ2-7, the V gene TRBV4-3, with TRBD1 identical over 7 bases. CDR1 is LGHNA, CDR2 YSLEER, per germline. CDR3 length: 15 amino acids. Trimming at V came to 0 bases and at J to 4 bases, leaving 6 bases not matched to a gene. This chain's CDR3 is CASSQDRDSRYEQYF. The CDR3 DNA follows: TGCGCCAGCAGCCAAGATAGGGACAGCCGATACGAGCAGTACTTC.

The chain carries TRBV6-5 and TRBJ1-4, with D perhaps matching TRBD1 (6 bases). The V end was cut by 1 base, the J end by 4 bases, with 10 bases between. Germline-derived CDR1 and CDR2 are MNHEY and SVGAGI. The CDR3 spans 15 residues. The CDR3 here is CASSYYRASNEKLFF. In DNA form, the CDR3 reads TGTGCCAGCAGTTACTACAGGGCGAGTAATGAAAAACTGTTTTTT.

The V call is TRBV27, the J call TRBJ2-1, with 7 bases matching TRBD2. The CDR3 has 16 residues. Germline loops: CDR1 MNHEY, CDR2 SMNVEV (reference sequence). J gave up 7 bases and V 0 bases, and 9 bases lay outside the gene matches. CDR3 sequence: CASSLSAGAPLNEQFF. In nucleotides, the CDR3 is TGTGCCAGCAGTTTATCTGCGGGAGCGCCTCTGAATGAGCAGTTCTTC.

V and J are TRBV7-9 and TRBJ1-1; D call uncertain. V dropped 5 bases and J dropped 6 bases, with 13 bases sitting between them. The CDR3 runs to 13 residues. CDR1 and CDR2 from the germline V gene are SEHNR and FQNEAQ (reference sequence). In DNA form, the CDR3 reads TGTGCCAGCAGCCTTCCCACTCGGTCTGAAGCTTTCTTT. Its protein product is CASSLPTRSEAFF.

J is TRBJ1-1 and V is TRBV7-8; a possible D gene is TRBD1 (5 bases). CDR1 is SGHVS and CDR2 is FQNEAQ in the germline V gene. The CDR3 runs 14 residues. V was cut by 2 bases and J by 1 base, with 8 bases left in between. CDR3 bases: TGTGCCAGCAGCTTAACAGGAAGGAACACTGAAGCTTTCTTT. Residues: CASSLTGRNTEAFF.

The chain couples TRBV9 to TRBJ1-2, with 7 bases fitting TRBD1. Germline V CDR1 and CDR2: SGDLS, YYNGEE. Trimming removed 4 bases from V and 0 bases from J; junction bases left unmatched: 9. The CDR3 extends over 16 amino acids. CDR3 loop: CASSLSAGGANYGYTF. The CDR3 DNA is TGTGCCAGCAGCCTATCGGCAGGGGGAGCTAACTATGGCTACACCTTC.

The chain combines TRBV5-1 with TRBJ2-3; weak D call: TRBD2 (5 bases). The V end lost 8 bases, the J end lost 0 bases, and 16 bases lay between the germline ends. This CDR3 contains 15 residues. CDR1 is SGHRS and CDR2 is YFSETQ in the germline V gene. The CDR3, as DNA: TGCGCCAGTGTCTGGGGAGCTTTTAGCACAGATACGCAGTATTTT. This translates into CASVWGAFSTDTQYF.

The J gene is TRBJ2-1, the V gene TRBV5-4; D not certain. V was shortened by 4 bases and J by 13 bases, with 15 bases between the two germline ends. CDR3 length: 12 amino acids. Germline CDR1 SGHNT, CDR2 YYREEE (reference sequence). CDR3 nucleotides: TGTGCCAGCAGCGTAGACACCTATTCACAGTTCTTC. It encodes CASSVDTYSQFF.

The rearrangement joins TRBV19 to TRBJ1-1; a weak D match, TRBD1 (5 bases). CDR3 length equals 16 residues. The germline V gene has CDR1 LNHDA and CDR2 SQIVND (reference sequence). Trimming removed 3 bases at V and 1 base at J, with 15 bases between. The CDR3 loop reads CASSMPGLHTNTEAFF. CDR3 in DNA: TGTGCCAGTAGTATGCCGGGACTGCACACGAACACTGAAGCTTTCTTT.

The rearrangement joins TRBV2 to TRBJ2-7; D remains ambiguous. Trimming took 1 base from V and 3 from J, leaving 13 bases between them. The CDR3 is 15 amino acids. The germline V gene has CDR1 SNHLY and CDR2 FYNNEI. The DNA for the CDR3 is TGTGCCAGCAGTGAAGGGGCTGGCATTCGCTACGAGCAGTACTTC. Residues: CASSEGAGIRYEQYF.

The gene calls are TRBV6-5 and TRBJ1-5; D call uncertain. This CDR3 is 15 amino acids long. V was trimmed by 6 bases and J by 4 bases, leaving 16 bases between them. Germline V lookup: CDR1 MNHEY, CDR2 SVGAGI. The CDR3 protein is CASSRYRALNQPQHF. The CDR3, as DNA: TGTGCCAGCAGCCGATACCGGGCCCTAAATCAGCCCCAGCATTTT.